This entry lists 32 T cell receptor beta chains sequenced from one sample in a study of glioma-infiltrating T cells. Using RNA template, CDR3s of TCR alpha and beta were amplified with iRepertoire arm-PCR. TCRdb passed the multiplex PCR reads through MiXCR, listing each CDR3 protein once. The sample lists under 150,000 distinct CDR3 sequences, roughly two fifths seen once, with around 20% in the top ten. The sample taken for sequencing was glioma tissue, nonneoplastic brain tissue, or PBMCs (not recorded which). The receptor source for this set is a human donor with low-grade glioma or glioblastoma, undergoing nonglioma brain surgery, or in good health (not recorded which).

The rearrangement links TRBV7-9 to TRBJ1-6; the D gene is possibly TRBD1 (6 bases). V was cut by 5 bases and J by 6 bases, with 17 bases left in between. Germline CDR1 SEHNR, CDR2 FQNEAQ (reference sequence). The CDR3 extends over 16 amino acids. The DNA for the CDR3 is TGTGCCAGCAGCCTGGGCCGGGGGGCAAGTAATTCACCCCTCCACTTT. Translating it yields CASSLGRGASNSPLHF.

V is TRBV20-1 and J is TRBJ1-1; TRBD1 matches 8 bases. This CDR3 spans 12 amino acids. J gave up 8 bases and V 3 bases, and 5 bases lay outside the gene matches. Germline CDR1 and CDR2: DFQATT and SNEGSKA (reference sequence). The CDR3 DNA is TGCAGTGCTAGGAAAGCAGGGGGCGAAGCTTTCTTT. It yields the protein CSARKAGGEAFF.

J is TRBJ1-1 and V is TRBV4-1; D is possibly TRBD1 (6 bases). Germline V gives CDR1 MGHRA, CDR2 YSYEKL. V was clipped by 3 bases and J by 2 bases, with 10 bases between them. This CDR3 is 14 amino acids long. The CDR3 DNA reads TGCGCCAGCAGCCATCCAGGGGTAAACACTGAAGCTTTCTTT. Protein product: CASSHPGVNTEAFF.

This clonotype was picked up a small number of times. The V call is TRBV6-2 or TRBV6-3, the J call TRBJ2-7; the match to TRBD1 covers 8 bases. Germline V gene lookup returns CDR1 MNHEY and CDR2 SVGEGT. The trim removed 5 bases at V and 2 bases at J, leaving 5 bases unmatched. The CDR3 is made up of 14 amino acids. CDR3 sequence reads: CASSEQGVAYEQYF. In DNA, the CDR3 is TGTGCCAGCAGTGAACAGGGGGTTGCCTACGAGCAGTACTTC.

The CDR3 here is CATSRGDRGSRYTF. The CDR3 nucleotides are TGTGCCACCAGCAGGGGGGACAGGGGGTCCCGCTACACCTTC. The gene calls are TRBV15 and TRBJ1-2; 11 bases are shared with TRBD1. There are 14 residues in the CDR3. The J segment lost 9 bases and the V segment lost 3 bases, leaving 6 bases of the junction unmatched. The germline V gene encodes CDR1 LNHNV and CDR2 YYDKDF (reference sequence).

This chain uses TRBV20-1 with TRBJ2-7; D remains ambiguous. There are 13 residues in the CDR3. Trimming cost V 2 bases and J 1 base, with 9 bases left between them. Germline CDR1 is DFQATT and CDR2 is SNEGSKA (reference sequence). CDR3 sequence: CSARWAASYEQYF. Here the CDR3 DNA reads TGCAGTGCTAGATGGGCAGCATCCTACGAGCAGTACTTC.

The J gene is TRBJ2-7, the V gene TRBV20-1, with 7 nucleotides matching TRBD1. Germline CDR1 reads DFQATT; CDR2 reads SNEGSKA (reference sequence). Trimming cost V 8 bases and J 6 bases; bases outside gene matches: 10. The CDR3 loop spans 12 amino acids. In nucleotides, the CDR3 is TGCAGTCCAAGGGGGCCTAAGGTCGAGCAGTACTTC. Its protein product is CSPRGPKVEQYF.

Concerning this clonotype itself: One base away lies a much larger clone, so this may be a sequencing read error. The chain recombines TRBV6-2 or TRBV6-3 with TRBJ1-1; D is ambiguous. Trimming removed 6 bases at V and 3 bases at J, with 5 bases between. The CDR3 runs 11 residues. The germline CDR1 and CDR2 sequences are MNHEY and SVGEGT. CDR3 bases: TGTGCCAGCAGGTGGGACACTGAAGCTTTCTTT. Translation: CASRWDTEAFF.

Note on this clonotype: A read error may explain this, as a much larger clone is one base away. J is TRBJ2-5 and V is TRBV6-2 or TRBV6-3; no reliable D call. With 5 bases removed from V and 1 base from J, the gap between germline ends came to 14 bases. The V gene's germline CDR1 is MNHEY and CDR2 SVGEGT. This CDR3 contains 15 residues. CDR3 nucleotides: TGTGCCAGCAGTGAACAAGTCTCACGCCAAGAGACCCAGTACTTC. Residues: CASSEQVSRQETQYF.

The CDR3 sequence: CATSRTSGNQETQYF. DNA for the CDR3: TGTGCCACCAGCCGGACTAGCGGAAATCAAGAGACCCAGTACTTC. This rearrangement joins TRBV15 to TRBJ2-5, with TRBD2 matching over 10 bases. Germline-derived CDR1 and CDR2 are LNHNV and YYDKDF (reference sequence). Germline trimming cut 5 bases from V and 2 bases from J; bases unmatched to any gene: 5. This CDR3 has 15 residues.

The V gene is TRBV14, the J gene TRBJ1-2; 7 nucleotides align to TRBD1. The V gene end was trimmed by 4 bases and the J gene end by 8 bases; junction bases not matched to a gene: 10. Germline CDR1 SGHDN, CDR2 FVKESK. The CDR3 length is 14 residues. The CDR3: CASSPGTAIGGYTF. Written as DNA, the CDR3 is TGTGCCAGCAGCCCCGGGACAGCGATTGGGGGCTACACCTTC.

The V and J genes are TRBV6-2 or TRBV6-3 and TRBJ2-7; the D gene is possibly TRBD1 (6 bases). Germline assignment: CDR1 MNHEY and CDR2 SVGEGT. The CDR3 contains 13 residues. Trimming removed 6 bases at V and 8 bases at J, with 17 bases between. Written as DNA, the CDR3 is TGTGCCAGCAGACTCAATACAGGGTTGCAGCAGTACTTC. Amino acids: CASRLNTGLQQYF.

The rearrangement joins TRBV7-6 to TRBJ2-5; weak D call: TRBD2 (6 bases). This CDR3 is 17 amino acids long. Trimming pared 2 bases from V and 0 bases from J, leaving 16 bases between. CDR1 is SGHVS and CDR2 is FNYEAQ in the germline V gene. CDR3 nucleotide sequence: TGTGCCAGCAGCTTATTGGCCATGACTAGATACCAAGAGACCCAGTACTTC. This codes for CASSLLAMTRYQETQYF. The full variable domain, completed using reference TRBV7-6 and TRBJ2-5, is GAGVSQSPRYKVTKRGQDVALRCDPISGHVSLYWYRQALGQGPEFLTYFNYEAQQDKSGLPNDRFSAERPEGSISTLTIQRTEQRDSAMYRCASSLLAMTRYQETQYFGPGTRLLVL.

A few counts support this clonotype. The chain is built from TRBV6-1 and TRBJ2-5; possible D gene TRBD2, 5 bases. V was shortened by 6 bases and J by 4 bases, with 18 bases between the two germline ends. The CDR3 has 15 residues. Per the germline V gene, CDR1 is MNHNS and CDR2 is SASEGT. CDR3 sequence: CASSDTLGSRETQYF. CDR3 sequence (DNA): TGTGCCAGCAGCGACACACTAGGATCACGAGAGACCCAGTACTTC.

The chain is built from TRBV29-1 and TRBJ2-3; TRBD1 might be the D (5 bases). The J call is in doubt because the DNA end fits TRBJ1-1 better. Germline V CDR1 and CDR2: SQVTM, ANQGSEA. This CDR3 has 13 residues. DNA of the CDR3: TGCAGCGTTGAAAAGACAGTTTACACTGAAGCTTTCTTT. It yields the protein CSVEKTVYTEAFF.

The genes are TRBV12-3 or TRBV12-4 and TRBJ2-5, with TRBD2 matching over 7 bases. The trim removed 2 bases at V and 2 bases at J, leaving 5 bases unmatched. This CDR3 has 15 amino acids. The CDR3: CASSLSGVGQETQYF. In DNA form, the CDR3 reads TGTGCCAGCAGTTTAAGCGGGGTTGGTCAAGAGACCCAGTACTTC.

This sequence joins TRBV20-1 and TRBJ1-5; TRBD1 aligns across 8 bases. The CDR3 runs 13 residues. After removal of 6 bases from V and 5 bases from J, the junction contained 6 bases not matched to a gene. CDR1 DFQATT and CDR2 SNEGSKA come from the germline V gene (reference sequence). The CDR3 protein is CSAPPGGHQPQHF. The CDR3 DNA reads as TGCAGTGCCCCGCCAGGGGGCCATCAGCCCCAGCATTTT.

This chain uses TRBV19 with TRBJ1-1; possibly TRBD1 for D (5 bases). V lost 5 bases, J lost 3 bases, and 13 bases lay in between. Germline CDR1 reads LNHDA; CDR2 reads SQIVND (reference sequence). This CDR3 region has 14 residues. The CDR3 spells CASSFGQVDTEAFF. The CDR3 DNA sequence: TGTGCCAGTAGTTTCGGACAAGTAGACACTGAAGCTTTCTTT.

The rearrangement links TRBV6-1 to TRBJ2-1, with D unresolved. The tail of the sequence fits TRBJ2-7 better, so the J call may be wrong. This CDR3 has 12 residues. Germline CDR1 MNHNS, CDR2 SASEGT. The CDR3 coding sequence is TGTGCCAGCACAGTCGAAAGGTACGAGCAGTACTTC. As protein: CASTVERYEQYF.

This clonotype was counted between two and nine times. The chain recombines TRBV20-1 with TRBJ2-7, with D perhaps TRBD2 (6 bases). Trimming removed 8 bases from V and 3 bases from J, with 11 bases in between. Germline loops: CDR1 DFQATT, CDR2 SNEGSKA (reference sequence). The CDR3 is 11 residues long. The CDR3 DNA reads TGCAGTACGGGACTCCACTACGAGCAGTACTTC. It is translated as CSTGLHYEQYF.

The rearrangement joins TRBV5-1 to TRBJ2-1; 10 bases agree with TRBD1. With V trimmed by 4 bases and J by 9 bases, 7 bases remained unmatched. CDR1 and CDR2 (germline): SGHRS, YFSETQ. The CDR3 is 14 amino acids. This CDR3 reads CASSTGQGVGEQFF. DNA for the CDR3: TGCGCCAGCAGCACCGGACAGGGGGTGGGTGAGCAGTTCTTC.

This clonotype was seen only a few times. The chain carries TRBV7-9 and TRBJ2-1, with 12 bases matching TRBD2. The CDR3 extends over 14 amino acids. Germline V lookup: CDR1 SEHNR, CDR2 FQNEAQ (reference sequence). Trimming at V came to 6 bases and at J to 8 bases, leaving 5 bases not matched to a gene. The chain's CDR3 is CASRPGLAGDEQFF. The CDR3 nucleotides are TGTGCCAGCAGACCGGGACTAGCGGGCGATGAGCAGTTCTTC.

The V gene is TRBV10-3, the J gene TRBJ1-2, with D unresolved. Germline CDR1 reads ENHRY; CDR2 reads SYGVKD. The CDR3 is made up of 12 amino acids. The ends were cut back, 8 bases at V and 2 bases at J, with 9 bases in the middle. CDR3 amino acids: CAIRDLNYGYTF. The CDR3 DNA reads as TGTGCCATCCGGGATCTGAACTATGGCTACACCTTC.

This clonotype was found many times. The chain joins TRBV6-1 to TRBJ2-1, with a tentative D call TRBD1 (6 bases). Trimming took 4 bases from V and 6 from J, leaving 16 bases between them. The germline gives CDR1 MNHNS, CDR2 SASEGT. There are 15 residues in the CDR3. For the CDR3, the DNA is TGTGCCAGCAGTGCTCAGTTTGGGGACATCAATGAGCAGTTCTTC. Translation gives CASSAQFGDINEQFF.

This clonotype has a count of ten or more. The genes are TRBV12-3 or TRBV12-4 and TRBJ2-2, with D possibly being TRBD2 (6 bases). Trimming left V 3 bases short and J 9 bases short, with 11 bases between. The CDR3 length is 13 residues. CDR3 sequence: CASSFGGYRELFF. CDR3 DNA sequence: TGTGCCAGCAGTTTCGGAGGGTACCGGGAGCTGTTTTTT.

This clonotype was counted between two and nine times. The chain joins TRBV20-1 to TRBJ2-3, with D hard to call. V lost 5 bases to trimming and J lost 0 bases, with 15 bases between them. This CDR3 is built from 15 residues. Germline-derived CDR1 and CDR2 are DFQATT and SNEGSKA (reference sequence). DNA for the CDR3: TGCAGTGCTCATGACCGAGGCGGAAGCACAGATACGCAGTATTTT. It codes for CSAHDRGGSTDTQYF.

The CDR3 sequence is CASSPEGGNYGYTF. The CDR3 nucleotides are TGTGCCAGCAGCCCAGAGGGGGGGAACTATGGCTACACCTTC. V gene TRBV3-1 combines with J gene TRBJ1-2; TRBD1 is a possible D gene (6 bases). Trimming took off 4 bases at V and 2 bases at J, with 11 bases between the two ends. Germline lookup yields CDR1 LGHDT and CDR2 YNNKEL (reference sequence). This CDR3 spans 14 amino acids.

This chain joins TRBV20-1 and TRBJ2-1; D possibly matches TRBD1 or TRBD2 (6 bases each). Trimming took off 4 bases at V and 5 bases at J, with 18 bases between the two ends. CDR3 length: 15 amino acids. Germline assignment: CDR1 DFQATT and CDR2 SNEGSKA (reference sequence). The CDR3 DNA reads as TGCAGTGCTAAACCCCGGCTAGGGGGGAACAATGAGCAGTTCTTC. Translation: CSAKPRLGGNNEQFF.

The DNA of the CDR3 is TGTGCCACCAGCAGAGGGGGGCACTCTGGAAACACCATATATTTT. The encoded protein is CATSRGGHSGNTIYF. The rearrangement uses TRBV15 and TRBJ1-3; D possibly corresponds to TRBD1 (6 bases). The CDR3 totals 15 residues. V lost 1 base and J lost 0, with 7 bases in between. Germline CDR1 LNHNV, CDR2 YYDKDF (reference sequence).

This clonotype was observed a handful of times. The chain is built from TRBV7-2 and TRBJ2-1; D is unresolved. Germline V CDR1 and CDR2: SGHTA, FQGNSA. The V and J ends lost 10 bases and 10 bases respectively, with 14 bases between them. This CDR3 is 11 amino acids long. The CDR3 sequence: CATAFRVEQFF. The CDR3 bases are TGTGCCACCGCCTTTCGGGTCGAGCAGTTCTTC.

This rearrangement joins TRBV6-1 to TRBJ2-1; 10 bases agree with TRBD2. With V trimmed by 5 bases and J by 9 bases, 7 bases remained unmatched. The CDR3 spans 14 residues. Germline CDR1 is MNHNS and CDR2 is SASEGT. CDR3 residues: CASSWGTSVVEQFF. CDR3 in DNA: TGTGCCAGCAGTTGGGGGACTAGCGTTGTTGAGCAGTTCTTC.

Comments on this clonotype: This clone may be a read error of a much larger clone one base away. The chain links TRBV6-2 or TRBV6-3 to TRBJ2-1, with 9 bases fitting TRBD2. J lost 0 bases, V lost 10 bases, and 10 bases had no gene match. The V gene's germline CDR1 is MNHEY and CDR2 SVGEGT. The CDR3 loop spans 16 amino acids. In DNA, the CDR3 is TGTGCCATCAGCCCTGCGGGGGGGCACTCCTACAATGAGCAGTTCTTC. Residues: CAISPAGGHSYNEQFF.